This TCR beta chain was observed in a study of blood T cell repertoires in COVID-19. Study-level information: The samples span acute and convalescent COVID-19 from the United States, Italy and Spain. From T cells, B-cell-depleted T cells, or PBMCs came the material, which was cDNA or gDNA.

Trimming cost V 3 bases and J 0 bases, with 12 bases left between them. Germline CDR1 reads LNHDA; CDR2 reads SQIVND (reference sequence). CDR3 length equals 15 residues. As originally analysed: Estimates of nucleated cell counts were drawn from the amplification of reference gene primers. Clones were read by immunoSEQ multiplex PCR, and TCRdb kept only the in-frame ones, dropping some. Clone size and V and J calls were adopted from that table, with D and trimming inferred from the DNA. The sample lists around 140,000 clones, 88% occurring once. This chain connects TRBV19 to TRBJ2-7; possible D gene TRBD2, 6 bases. The TCR comes from a human donor in a cohort sampled during active COVID-19. Input material: peripheral blood. DNA of the CDR3: TGTGCCAGTAGTATGGCGGGGCGGAGCTCCTACGAGCAGTACTTC. As protein: CASSMAGRSSYEQYF.